The next 27 T cell receptor beta chains were all read from a single sample in a study of blood T cell repertoires in COVID-19. Produced via immunoSEQ multiplex PCR; TCRdb's table is partial and in-frame only. This sample yields fewer than 20,000 clones, of which roughly 84% are seen a single time; approximately 31% belongs to the top ten. The sequenced material came from peripheral blood. The receptors were sampled from a human donor with active COVID-19. The donor label of this sample is uncertain.

This chain connects TRBV3-1 (or the pseudogene TRBV3-2) to TRBJ1-3; 8 positions agree with TRBD1. The CDR3 spans 15 residues. Germline trimming cut 4 bases from V and 1 base from J; bases unmatched to any gene: 3. Germline CDR1 reads LGHDT; CDR2 reads YNNKEL (reference sequence). CDR3 region: CASSRRTGSGNTIYF. The CDR3 bases are TGTGCCAGCAGCCGGCGGACAGGGTCTGGAAACACCATATATTTT.

This sequence joins TRBV29-1 and TRBJ2-1; D gene uncertain. Germline V gives CDR1 SQVTM, CDR2 ANQGSEA. CDR3 length equals 15 residues. V lost 3 bases, J lost 0 bases, and 12 bases lay in between. The CDR3 is CSVDGFLDSYNEQFF. CDR3 in DNA: TGCAGCGTTGACGGGTTTTTGGACTCCTACAATGAGCAGTTCTTC.

The CDR3 reads CASSSLAGEPSYEQYF. CDR3 in DNA: TGTGCCAGCAGTTCGCTAGCGGGAGAGCCGTCCTACGAGCAGTACTTC. The rearrangement joins TRBV27 to TRBJ2-7, with 10 nucleotides matching TRBD2. The CDR3 is 16 amino acids. Germline lookup yields CDR1 MNHEY and CDR2 SMNVEV (reference sequence). Trimming removed 4 bases from V and 1 base from J; junction bases left unmatched: 7.

This rearrangement joins TRBV28 to TRBJ2-6, with TRBD2 as a possible D gene (6 bases). The V end lost 6 bases, the J end lost 0 bases, and 12 bases lay between the germline ends. The CDR3 runs 16 residues. Looked up from germline, CDR1 is MDHEN and CDR2 is SYDVKM. The CDR3 protein is CASSPREPSGANVLTF. The CDR3 DNA reads TGTGCCAGCAGCCCCCGGGAGCCCTCTGGGGCCAACGTCCTGACTTTC.

The V gene is TRBV10-3, the J gene TRBJ2-1; D might be TRBD2 (5 bases). The CDR3 totals 13 residues. Germline V gives CDR1 ENHRY, CDR2 SYGVKD. V was pared by 7 bases and J by 7 bases, with 14 bases between. The CDR3 here is CAITLAEKNEQFF. Here the CDR3 DNA reads TGTGCCATCACCCTAGCAGAAAAGAATGAGCAGTTCTTC.

This clone was seen a few times. V usage is TRBV7-6 and J usage is TRBJ2-3, with 12 bases that match TRBD2. Germline CDR1 is SGHVS and CDR2 is FNYEAQ. V lost 6 bases, J lost 3 bases, and 7 bases stayed unmatched. CDR3 length: 16 residues. In DNA, the CDR3 is TGTGCCAGCAGTTCTAGCGGGAGGGCTAGGACAGATACGCAGTATTTT. It translates to CASSSSGRARTDTQYF.

The sample holds one count of this clone. The gene calls are TRBV10-1 and TRBJ2-7; 8 bases align to TRBD2. V was clipped by 6 bases and J by 5 bases; unmatched bases: 12. Germline V lookup: CDR1 WNHNN, CDR2 SYGVQD (reference sequence). The CDR3 runs to 15 residues. CDR3 protein: CASSRSGTSKNEQYF. DNA for the CDR3: TGCGCCAGCAGCCGGTCCGGGACTAGTAAAAACGAGCAGTACTTC.

The chain links TRBV9 to TRBJ1-2; 8 positions agree with TRBD1. V dropped 4 bases and J dropped 6; count of bases not matched to a gene: 8. From germline, CDR1 is SGDLS and CDR2 YYNGEE. This CDR3 has 14 residues. The CDR3 here is CASSSLAGGDGYTF. CDR3 nucleotides: TGTGCCAGCAGCTCCCTGGCAGGGGGCGATGGCTACACCTTC.

This chain connects TRBV5-1 to TRBJ2-2; the D gene is possibly TRBD1 (5 bases). This CDR3 is built from 15 residues. Germline CDR1 reads SGHRS; CDR2 reads YFSETQ. Trimming cost V 8 bases and J 0 bases, with 14 bases left between them. This CDR3 is CASRPGLSNTGELFF. CDR3 DNA: TGCGCCAGTAGGCCAGGGTTATCGAACACCGGGGAGCTGTTTTTT.

This chain links TRBV5-6 with TRBJ2-1; TRBD1 matches at 8 bases. With 3 bases clipped from V and 5 bases from J, the junction kept 7 bases outside the gene matches. Germline CDR1 SGHDT, CDR2 YYEEEE. This CDR3 comprises 15 residues. The CDR3 loop is CASSSDRGSHNEQFF. CDR3 nucleotide sequence: TGTGCCAGCAGCTCTGACAGGGGATCCCACAATGAGCAGTTCTTC.

This clone was found once. The V call is TRBV6-2 or TRBV6-3, the J call TRBJ2-1; tentative D call: TRBD2 (6 bases). The CDR3 is 15 residues long. V shed 2 bases and J shed 3 bases, with 11 bases lying between them. Germline CDR1 and CDR2: MNHEY and SVGEGT. The CDR3 DNA reads as TGTGCCAGCAGTTACCTGAGCGGGTACTACAATGAGCAGTTCTTC. Encoded protein: CASSYLSGYYNEQFF.

The chain employs TRBV10-1 and TRBJ2-1; 9 positions agree with TRBD2. Trimming at V came to 5 bases and at J to 8 bases, leaving 10 bases not matched to a gene. Germline V gene data show CDR1 as WNHNN and CDR2 as SYGVQD (reference sequence). The CDR3 contains 15 residues. This CDR3 is CASSPIAGVADEQFF. The CDR3 nucleotides are TGCGCCAGCAGTCCGATAGCGGGGGTGGCGGATGAGCAGTTCTTC.

This chain uses TRBV28 with TRBJ1-6; 7 bases align to TRBD1. CDR3 length equals 14 residues. The ends lost 6 bases at V and 5 bases at J; junction bases unmatched: 4. Germline-derived CDR1 and CDR2 are MDHEN and SYDVKM. CDR3: CASSRQGNNSPLHF. CDR3 DNA: TGTGCCAGCAGCCGACAGGGTAATAATTCACCCCTCCACTTT.

This clone was observed a handful of times. The V and J genes are TRBV12-5 and TRBJ2-7, with D unclear. The CDR3 has 11 residues. V gave up 7 bases and J gave up 3 bases, with 7 bases separating them. The germline V gene has CDR1 LGHNT and CDR2 FRNRAP. DNA for the CDR3: TGTGCTAGTGCGCTCTACTACGAGCAGTACTTC. Its translation: CASALYYEQYF.

The chain employs TRBV10-3 and TRBJ1-1, with TRBD1 identical over 9 bases. The CDR3 has 16 amino acids. The trim removed 6 bases at V and 0 bases at J, leaving 8 bases unmatched. The germline CDR1 and CDR2 sequences are ENHRY and SYGVKD. The CDR3 DNA is TGTGCCATCAGGACGACAGGGGGGGGCTTGAACACTGAAGCTTTCTTT. Its translation is CAIRTTGGGLNTEAFF.

This chain joins TRBV3-1 (or the pseudogene TRBV3-2) and TRBJ2-2; 10 bases line up with TRBD2. Unmatched junction bases numbered 7, after V lost 11 bases and J lost 4 bases. Germline loops: CDR1 LGHDT, CDR2 YNNKEL (reference sequence). The CDR3 extends over 14 amino acids. The CDR3 DNA reads as TGTGCCGGATCAGCGGGGGGGCTCACCGGGGAGCTGTTTTTT. Amino acids: CAGSAGGLTGELFF.

J is TRBJ2-1 and V is TRBV10-3, with a possible D match to TRBD2 (6 bases). Germline loops: CDR1 ENHRY, CDR2 SYGVKD. CDR3 length: 15 residues. V gave up 3 bases and J gave up 8 bases, with 17 bases separating them. Here the CDR3 reads CAISDLGGWHDEQFF. In DNA form, the CDR3 reads TGTGCCATCAGTGATCTGGGGGGTTGGCACGATGAGCAGTTCTTC.

The chain combines TRBV6-5 with TRBJ1-1, with TRBD1 matching 8 bases. Trimming at V came to 8 bases and at J to 3 bases, leaving 8 bases not matched to a gene. The CDR3 contains 14 residues. Germline values: CDR1 MNHEY, CDR2 SVGAGI. The CDR3 DNA reads TGTGCCAGCCGTTTGGACAGGGCAGACACTGAAGCTTTCTTT. Translation: CASRLDRADTEAFF.

V is TRBV11-3 and J is TRBJ2-5; the match to TRBD2 covers 8 bases. With 5 bases clipped from V and 3 bases from J, the junction kept 14 bases outside the gene matches. The V gene's germline CDR1 is SGHNT and CDR2 YENEEA. CDR3 length equals 17 residues. CDR3 in DNA: TGTGCCAGCAGCAGTACGTTCCTAGCGGGTAGTGAAGAGACCCAGTACTTC. Its protein product is CASSSTFLAGSEETQYF. Supplemented by reference TRBV11-3 and TRBJ2-5, the full variable domain reads EAGVVQSPRYKIIEKKQPVAFWCNPISGHNTLYWYLQNLGQGPELLIRYENEEAVDDSQLPKDRFSAERLKGVDSTLKIQPAELGDSAVYLCASSSTFLAGSEETQYFGPGTRLLVL.

J is TRBJ2-2 and V is TRBV19; 7 nucleotides match TRBD2. CDR1 and CDR2 (germline): LNHDA, SQIVND (reference sequence). CDR3 length equals 15 residues. CDR3 bases: TGTGCAACCTCCCGGCGGGGGTTCGGCACCGGGGAGCTGTTTTTT. The encoded protein is CATSRRGFGTGELFF.

The table lists this clone with a count of one. The genes are TRBV11-3 and TRBJ2-5; 14 bases map to TRBD2. Germline-derived CDR1 and CDR2 are SGHNT and YENEEA. The CDR3 loop spans 16 amino acids. The trim removed 4 bases at V and 2 bases at J, leaving 3 bases unmatched. In DNA form, the CDR3 reads TGTGCCAGCAGCTCAGGGACTAGCGGGGGACAAGAGACCCAGTACTTC. Translating gives CASSSGTSGGQETQYF.

The chain is built from TRBV28 and TRBJ1-2; D is possibly TRBD1 (6 bases). V lost 4 bases to trimming and J lost 8 bases, with 14 bases between them. The CDR3 is 13 residues long. The V gene's germline CDR1 is MDHEN and CDR2 SYDVKM. CDR3 in amino acids: CASSSYGGNGYTF. The CDR3, as DNA: TGTGCCAGCAGTTCCTATGGGGGCAACGGCTACACCTTC.

This rearrangement joins TRBV3-1 (or the pseudogene TRBV3-2) to TRBJ2-3; D perhaps matches TRBD1 (5 bases). The germline V gene has CDR1 LGHDT and CDR2 YNNKEL (reference sequence). The V and J ends lost 2 bases and 4 bases respectively, with 16 bases between them. The length of the CDR3 is 16 residues. DNA of the CDR3: TGTGCCAGCAGCCAACAATTGCAGGGCTACTCAGATACGCAGTATTTT. It yields the protein CASSQQLQGYSDTQYF.

This chain connects TRBV27 to TRBJ2-1; 9 nucleotides agree with TRBD1. The trim removed 3 bases at V and 4 bases at J, leaving 4 bases unmatched. The CDR3 totals 15 residues. Per the germline V gene, CDR1 is MNHEY and CDR2 is SMNVEV (reference sequence). CDR3 amino acids: CASSLTGGLYNEQFF. The CDR3 DNA reads TGTGCCAGCAGTTTGACAGGGGGGCTTTACAATGAGCAGTTCTTC.

The V gene is TRBV9, the J gene TRBJ2-4; a possible D gene is TRBD1 (6 bases). Per germline, CDR1 SGDLS and CDR2 YYNGEE. The V end lost 3 bases, the J end lost 5 bases, and 9 bases lay between the germline ends. The CDR3 is 13 residues long. CDR3 amino acids: CASSARTENIQYF. The CDR3 DNA sequence: TGTGCCAGCAGCGCCAGGACAGAAAACATTCAGTACTTC.

This clone showed up just a few times. The genes are TRBV4-1 and TRBJ2-7, with no clear D. The length of the CDR3 is 14 residues. Per germline, CDR1 MGHRA and CDR2 YSYEKL. With 4 bases removed from V and 2 bases from J, the gap between germline ends came to 12 bases. The chain's CDR3 is CASSPSPITYEQYF. The DNA of the CDR3 is TGCGCCAGCAGCCCCTCTCCTATAACCTACGAGCAGTACTTC.

CDR3 nucleotide sequence: TGTGCCAGCAGTGACGGCACTAGCGGGAGTGGCGGTGAGCAGTTCTTC. Its protein is CASSDGTSGSGGEQFF. The rearrangement links TRBV6-4 to TRBJ2-1, with 11 bases that match TRBD2. The CDR3 is made up of 16 amino acids. V was pared by 2 bases and J by 9 bases, with 9 bases of the junction left unmatched. Germline V CDR1 and CDR2: MRHNA, SNTAGT.